The present T cell receptor (beta chain) was sequenced within a study of blood T cell repertoires in COVID-19. Study details: Samples representing acute and convalescent COVID-19 were sourced from the United States, Italy and Spain. Sample material is recorded as cDNA or gDNA derived from T cells, B-cell-depleted T cells, or PBMCs.

In the authors' methods: Amplifying reference gene primers gave estimates of nucleated cell counts. Using immunoSEQ multiplex PCR, the repertoire was profiled, and TCRdb retains in-frame clones only, with some absent. V, J and clone size reflect that table, while D and trimming were determined from the DNA. The repertoire holds fewer than 300,000 clones, 60% to 75% seen once, with 3% to 3.5% in the top ten. This clonotype originated in a woman of 80 years or more with acute or convalescent COVID-19. Sequencing was done on a sample of peripheral blood.

CDR3 sequence (DNA): TGTGCCAGCAGCGACGACAGGGGGCCCTACAATGAGCAGTTCTTC. This codes for CASSDDRGPYNEQFF. The V and J genes are TRBV3-1 (or the pseudogene TRBV3-2) and TRBJ2-1; TRBD1 aligns across 10 bases. The trim removed 5 bases at V and 2 bases at J, leaving 3 bases unmatched. CDR1 is LGHDT and CDR2 is YNNKEL in the germline V gene (reference sequence). The CDR3 spans 15 residues.